A single sample is the source of the 23 T cell receptor beta chains below, sequenced in a study of cytomegalovirus exposure and HLA in healthy donors (dated by TCRdb to 2016 to 2017). Preparation of the library involved the immunoSEQ multiplex PCR assay. A mixture of 60 forward primers for TCR Vbeta segments and 13 reverse primers for TCR Jbeta segments was used in the multiplex PCR. TCRdb re-hosts the immuneACCESS table, in-frame sequences only. Its copies lack some clones; in the studies checked, an unresolved V gene accounts for under half of them, and the cause for the rest is not known. The sample table lists under 200,000 clones, 80% to 90% of them with a count of one. In total, the top ten clones hold 5% to 7% of the sample. Sequencing was performed on PBMCs. The receptors here all came from a man aged 50-60 years in good health and CMV-seropositive.

As concerns this clone: One junction end does not reproduce the germline sequence, and a read error may be involved. The CDR3 sequence: CASSIDLSRASSNNEQFF. The CDR3 nucleotides are TGTGCCAGTAGTATAGATCTTTCTCGGGCTAGCTCCAACAATGAGCAGTTCTTC. This rearrangement joins TRBV19 to TRBJ2-1; weak D call: TRBD2 (5 bases). This CDR3 is built from 18 residues. Per germline, CDR1 LNHDA and CDR2 SQIVND (reference sequence).

CDR3 DNA sequence: TGTGCCAGCAGCGCAGCGGGGGCGGGCTATGGCTACACCTTC. Protein sequence: CASSAAGAGYGYTF. V and J are TRBV9 and TRBJ1-2; D possibly corresponds to TRBD1 (6 bases). Per the germline V gene, CDR1 is SGDLS and CDR2 is YYNGEE. The CDR3 runs to 14 residues. V lost 3 bases and J lost 4, with 13 bases in between.

The J gene is TRBJ2-3, the V gene TRBV5-1; D may be TRBD2 (5 bases). The CDR3 loop spans 15 amino acids. V lost 4 bases, J lost 3 bases, and 15 bases lay in between. CDR1 and CDR2 (germline): SGHRS, YFSETQ. DNA for the CDR3: TGCGCCAGCAGCACCGCCGGGGATCGAACAGATACGCAGTATTTT. Its translation: CASSTAGDRTDTQYF.

This clone was counted once. V is TRBV11-3 and J is TRBJ1-1; D unresolved. The CDR3 extends over 16 amino acids. Germline V gene sequence: CDR1 SGHNT, CDR2 YENEEA. The germline V and J ends were trimmed by 1 base and 1 base, with 13 bases remaining between them. CDR3 bases: TGTGCCAGCAGCTTAGTACCTGGGCTTAAGAACACTGAAGCTTTCTTT. As protein: CASSLVPGLKNTEAFF. The entire variable domain, with the rest obtained from reference TRBV11-3 and TRBJ1-1, is as follows: EAGVVQSPRYKIIEKKQPVAFWCNPISGHNTLYWYLQNLGQGPELLIRYENEEAVDDSQLPKDRFSAERLKGVDSTLKIQPAELGDSAVYLCASSLVPGLKNTEAFFGQGTRLTVV.

V gene TRBV5-6 combines with J gene TRBJ2-4; D may be TRBD2 (6 bases). The germline V gene encodes CDR1 SGHDT and CDR2 YYEEEE. V lost 2 bases to trimming and J lost 2 bases, with 14 bases between them. CDR3 length: 16 amino acids. The CDR3: CASSFKGSGSKNIQYF. The CDR3 region has the DNA TGTGCCAGCAGCTTTAAGGGGAGCGGGTCCAAAAACATTCAGTACTTC. Filled out from reference TRBV5-6 and TRBJ2-4, the complete variable domain reads DAGVTQSPTHLIKTRGQQVTLRCSPKSGHDTVSWYQQALGQGPQFIFQYYEEEERQRGNFPDRFSGHQFPNYSSELNVNALLLGDSALYLCASSFKGSGSKNIQYFGAGTRLSVL.

This chain joins TRBV15 and TRBJ1-2, with 7 bases lining up with TRBD1. Trimming took 8 bases from V and 4 from J; bases not matched to a gene: 7. Germline V gene data show CDR1 as LNHNV and CDR2 as YYDKDF (reference sequence). There are 13 residues in the CDR3. The CDR3 DNA is TGTGCCACCCGCGAGACAGGGAGCTATGGCTACACCTTC. This sequence encodes CATRETGSYGYTF. The full variable domain, completed using reference TRBV15 and TRBJ1-2, is DAMVIQNPRYQVTQFGKPVTLSCSQTLNHNVMYWYQQKSSQAPKLLFHYYDKDFNNEADTPDNFQSRRPNTSFCFLDIRSPGLGDTAMYLCATRETGSYGYTFGSGTRLTVV.

In nucleotides, the CDR3 is TGTGCCAGCAGCTCCCGACAGGACGGGATCTCACCCCTCCACTTT. It yields the protein CASSSRQDGISPLHF. This sequence joins TRBV7-8 and TRBJ1-6, with TRBD1 as a possible D gene (6 bases). The CDR3 contains 15 residues. The germline V gene has CDR1 SGHVS and CDR2 FQNEAQ. V lost 4 bases to trimming and J lost 10 bases, with 17 bases between them.

The J gene is TRBJ2-2, the V gene TRBV2; no clear D gene. Deletions cut 2 bases from V and 1 base from J, with 5 bases between. This CDR3 contains 14 residues. Germline-derived CDR1 and CDR2 are SNHLY and FYNNEI. This chain's CDR3 is CASSEWLNTGELFF. The CDR3 nucleotides read TGTGCCAGCAGTGAATGGCTGAACACCGGGGAGCTGTTTTTT. Together with reference TRBV2 and TRBJ2-2, the CDR3 gives the full variable domain: EPEVTQTPSHQVTQMGQEVILRCVPISNHLYFYWYRQILGQKVEFLVSFYNNEISEKSEIFDDQFSVERPDGSNFTLKIRSTKLEDSAMYFCASSEWLNTGELFFGEGSRLTVL.

The chain carries TRBV5-1 and TRBJ2-3; possibly TRBD2 for D (5 bases). The CDR3 is made up of 14 amino acids. V was pared by 5 bases and J by 2 bases, with 12 bases between. In germline, CDR1 is SGHRS, CDR2 YFSETQ. CDR3 bases: TGCGCCAGCAGTCCGGGAACATCCACAGATACGCAGTATTTT. Protein: CASSPGTSTDTQYF.

The rearrangement uses TRBV5-1 and TRBJ1-1; weak D call: TRBD1 (6 bases). This CDR3 spans 13 amino acids. Germline V gene data show CDR1 as SGHRS and CDR2 as YFSETQ. V was clipped by 2 bases and J by 6 bases, with 11 bases between them. The CDR3 spells CASSFRGGAEAFF. In DNA form, the CDR3 reads TGCGCCAGCAGCTTCAGGGGTGGAGCTGAAGCTTTCTTT.

CDR3 nucleotides: TGTGCCAGCAGCATCAAGACATTCCAAGAGACCCAGTACTTC. It codes for CASSIKTFQETQYF. V gene TRBV11-2 combines with J gene TRBJ2-5; D unresolved. Trimming removed 5 bases from V and 1 base from J, with 11 bases in between. CDR3 size: 14 residues. Germline V gene sequence: CDR1 SGHAT, CDR2 FQNNGV.

The chain recombines TRBV5-1 with TRBJ2-7; 8 nucleotides match TRBD1. Germline V gene lookup returns CDR1 SGHRS and CDR2 YFSETQ. The CDR3 has 14 amino acids. The V gene end was trimmed by 4 bases and the J gene end by 5 bases; junction bases not matched to a gene: 8. The CDR3: CASSTGTGPHEQYV. For the CDR3, the DNA is TGCGCCAGCAGCACCGGGACAGGCCCCCACGAGCAGTACGTC.

V is TRBV2 and J is TRBJ2-2; 8 nucleotides agree with TRBD2. The germline V gene has CDR1 SNHLY and CDR2 FYNNEI. CDR3 length equals 15 residues. The trim removed 5 bases at V and 7 bases at J, leaving 9 bases unmatched. CDR3 DNA: TGTGCCAGCAGTCCCTCAAGCGGGGGTGGCGGGGAGCTGTTTTTT. Residues: CASSPSSGGGGELFF.

The V gene is TRBV9, the J gene TRBJ2-3; D is ambiguous. This CDR3 region has 17 residues. Looked up from germline, CDR1 is SGDLS and CDR2 is YYNGEE. Trimming shortened V by 5 bases and J by 2 bases, and 21 bases separated the two germline ends. CDR3 sequence: CASSTPTGGGFTDTQYF. The CDR3 DNA reads as TGTGCCAGCAGTACCCCAACCGGCGGTGGGTTCACAGATACGCAGTATTTT.

The gene calls are TRBV10-3 and TRBJ1-1, with TRBD1 as a possible D gene (6 bases). Deletions cut 6 bases from V and 7 bases from J, with 9 bases between. CDR1 and CDR2 from the germline V gene are ENHRY and SYGVKD. This CDR3 comprises 11 residues. The CDR3 spells CAIREDSEAFF. The CDR3 DNA follows: TGTGCCATCAGAGAGGACAGTGAAGCTTTCTTT.

The chain is built from TRBV11-3 and TRBJ1-3, with TRBD1 as a possible D gene (6 bases). This CDR3 is 18 amino acids long. Trimming took 2 bases from V and 0 from J, leaving 17 bases between them. Looked up from germline, CDR1 is SGHNT and CDR2 is YENEEA. CDR3 in DNA: TGTGCCAGCAGCTTAAACTCTTGGGGGCAGAGCTCTGGAAACACCATATATTTT. It is translated as CASSLNSWGQSSGNTIYF.

This clone was recorded only once. This chain uses TRBV5-4 with TRBJ2-5, with D perhaps TRBD2 (7 bases). Trimming removed 3 bases at V and 3 bases at J, with 15 bases between. Germline CDR1 and CDR2: SGHNT and YYREEE (reference sequence). This CDR3 is built from 15 residues. The CDR3 DNA reads TGTGCCAGCAGCTGGGGGGGGCTCGGAGAAGAGACCCAGTACTTC. It yields the protein CASSWGGLGEETQYF. Complete variable domain (other parts from reference TRBV5-4 and TRBJ2-5): ETGVTQSPTHLIKTRGQQVTLRCSSQSGHNTVSWYQQALGQGPQFIFQYYREEENGRGNFPPRFSGLQFPNYSSELNVNALELDDSALYLCASSWGGLGEETQYFGPGTRLLVL.

The gene calls are TRBV27 and TRBJ1-1; D is unclear. Germline loops: CDR1 MNHEY, CDR2 SMNVEV (reference sequence). This CDR3 region has 14 residues. The ends were cut back, 2 bases at V and 4 bases at J, with 11 bases in the middle. The CDR3 is CASSLRVEGTEAFF. Written as DNA, the CDR3 is TGTGCCAGCAGTTTAAGGGTGGAGGGCACTGAAGCTTTCTTT.

This clone was recorded only once. The rearrangement links TRBV7-2 to TRBJ2-1; 7 bases line up with TRBD2. Unmatched junction bases numbered 3, after V lost 3 bases and J lost 7 bases. CDR3 length: 13 amino acids. Looked up from germline, CDR1 is SGHTA and CDR2 is FQGNSA. The CDR3 nucleotides read TGTGCCAGCAGCTTCTTGGGGGGGAATGAGCAGTTCTTC. It encodes CASSFLGGNEQFF.

The chain recombines TRBV5-1 with TRBJ1-5; D might be TRBD1 (6 bases). There are 15 residues in the CDR3. Germline V lookup: CDR1 SGHRS, CDR2 YFSETQ. The V end lost 0 bases, the J end lost 4 bases, and 11 bases lay between the germline ends. The DNA of the CDR3 is TGCGCCAGCAGCTTGGCCCCGGACAGAAATCAGCCCCAGCATTTT. Translating gives CASSLAPDRNQPQHF.

The rearrangement uses TRBV19 and TRBJ2-7, with no clear D. The CDR3 sequence is 13 residues long. From germline, CDR1 is LNHDA and CDR2 SQIVND (reference sequence). The ends were cut back, 6 bases at V and 0 bases at J, with 9 bases in the middle. The CDR3 sequence: CASSAYSSYEQYF. DNA of the CDR3: TGTGCCAGTAGCGCCTACAGCTCCTACGAGCAGTACTTC.

The V call is TRBV11-2, the J call TRBJ2-5, with 8 bases aligning to TRBD1. V lost 2 bases and J lost 7; bases outside the gene matches: 6. This CDR3 has 14 residues. Germline V gives CDR1 SGHAT, CDR2 FQNNGV. Here the CDR3 reads CASSLTRGQRTQYF. CDR3 in DNA: TGTGCCAGCAGCTTAACCAGGGGGCAAAGGACCCAGTACTTC.

The chain links TRBV27 to TRBJ2-4; 7 nucleotides line up with TRBD1. Germline V lookup: CDR1 MNHEY, CDR2 SMNVEV (reference sequence). Trimming at V came to 4 bases and at J to 1 base, leaving 1 base not matched to a gene. The CDR3 covers 14 residues. CDR3 region: CASSSTGAKNIQYF. The CDR3 coding sequence is TGTGCCAGCAGTTCGACAGGGGCCAAAAACATTCAGTACTTC.